This TCR beta chain was captured in a study of CD8 T cells in cerebrospinal fluid in Alzheimer's disease (TCRdb year 2020). As for the study more broadly: CSF T cell clonal expansion was assessed with two single-cell approaches: plate-based nested PCR sequencing and droplet-based sequencing. A total of around 25 samples were covered by the CSF gene-expression analysis, which included Parkinson's disease patients. In the droplet-based CSF analysis comparing patients with controls, about 10 healthy controls (fewer than 11,000 cells) and about 10 patients with MCI or Alzheimer's disease (over 9,000 cells) were included. Whether clonally expanded T cells were present in cerebrospinal fluid from healthy elderly individuals and from patients with neurodegenerative disease was tested.

The library came from 10x single-cell sequencing. CSF cells were profiled with 10X Genomics single-cell V(D)J and 5' gene-expression libraries. An Illumina NextSeq550 was used to sequence the CSF single-cell TCR libraries. In the authors' own workflow: After V(D)J reads were mapped to the vdj-GRCh38 alts ensemble 2.0.0 reference, the Cell Ranger vdj pipeline was used to analyse the reads. A clonotype was defined as a group of cell barcodes sharing the same set of productive CDR3 nucleotide sequences. Clonotype information was added to Seurat v3.0 gene-expression metadata to link clonality with transcriptional profiles. Any CSF cell with more than 1,800 genes, more than 7,500 UMIs or more than 10% mitochondrial reads was removed. To find TCRs with known antigen specificity, CDR3-beta sequences were matched against VDJdb. Only TCRs with complete alpha and beta chains were included in the network analysis of clone sharing, which used the R package qgraph. TCRdb reprocessed the reads and lists each CDR3 protein sequence as a single entry, with no DNA. The V and J calls come from TCRdb's annotation, not from the publication. The table of this sample itemizes some 1,500 distinct CDR3 sequences. Just under 20% of the sample is in the top ten clones.

Acute infectious disease was absent in all participants, and all participants were in good physical condition. Biomarkers including neurofilament, amyloid-beta and tau were used to confirm neurodegeneration in the patients. A live/dead marker was used to sort live CSF cells for droplet-based sequencing. CSF was obtained by lumbar puncture, and immune cells were pelleted by centrifugation at 300g. Each CSF sample was examined for red blood cells, and any sample with blood contamination was excluded. CSF cells were cryopreserved by placing the cells in freezing medium, freezing the cells overnight at -80 degrees C, and then storing the cells in liquid nitrogen. Before analysis, CSF samples had been stored for less than six months. What the authors observed across the whole study: When data were pooled, 4 of 6 Alzheimer's patients but only 1 of 10 healthy subjects had a highly expanded clone, defined as at least 3% of TCRs. The authors cautioned that detecting EBV-specific TCRs in CSF does not establish a causal link between EBV and Alzheimer's disease. Only samples with detectable clones went into the overall clonality comparison: around eleven healthy, 5 MCI, 5 AD, and 6 PD. In patients with MCI or Alzheimer's disease, the biggest CSF clone accounted for a larger percentage of TCRs than in controls. The EBV-specific clones were neither the most highly expanded clones nor enriched among patients.

In regard to this clonotype: No cognate antigen has been identified for it.

The CDR3 starts with the cysteine, ends with the phenylalanine, and has 15 residues. The nucleotide record is missing. Sequences GTSNPN (CDR1) and SVGIG (CDR2) are obtained from the germline V gene (reference sequence). This chain is built from TRBV30 and TRBJ1-6; TCRdb reports TRBD1, a call that lacks DNA to check it against. The clonotype originates from a human donor with mild cognitive impairment. Sequenced: cerebrospinal fluid. The CDR3 is CAWSAPTGSGSPLHF.